Shown below are 20 T cell receptor beta chains from a single sample sequenced in a study of tissue T cells after allogeneic stem cell transplantation. Libraries were prepared by immunoSEQ multiplex PCR; TCRdb keeps only in-frame clonotypes and omits some of them. The table lists tens of thousands of clones, around nine tenths of them singletons. Here the sequenced sample was blood, taken before transplantation. The receptors here all came from a woman aged 40-69 years who later had graft-versus-host disease after an allogeneic stem cell transplant.

The rearrangement links TRBV24-1 to TRBJ2-2, with 9 bases identical to TRBD1. The V gene end was trimmed by 3 bases and the J gene end by 4 bases; junction bases not matched to a gene: 8. Germline CDR1 KGHDR, CDR2 SFDVKD. The CDR3 length is 17 residues. The CDR3 DNA is TGTGCCACCAGTGATGAACCGGGACAGGGCCGCACCGGGGAGCTGTTTTTT. This sequence encodes CATSDEPGQGRTGELFF.

The chain recombines TRBV9 with TRBJ2-2, with D possibly TRBD2 on 5 matching bases. V lost 4 bases to trimming and J lost 3 bases, with 13 bases between them. The V gene's germline CDR1 is SGDLS and CDR2 YYNGEE. CDR3 length: 15 amino acids. The CDR3 protein is CASSSGVLDTGELFF. The CDR3, as DNA: TGTGCCAGCAGCTCCGGGGTCCTCGACACCGGGGAGCTGTTTTTT.

This sequence joins TRBV18 and TRBJ2-1; D is perhaps TRBD2 (5 bases). V was clipped by 5 bases and J by 2 bases, with 19 bases between them. CDR1 is KGHSH and CDR2 is LQKENI in the germline V gene. The length of the CDR3 is 17 residues. The DNA of the CDR3 is TGTGCCAGCTCAGAAGCAAGACGGGGTATGACCTACAATGAGCAGTTCTTC. Protein sequence: CASSEARRGMTYNEQFF.

This chain uses TRBV2 with TRBJ2-1; possibly TRBD2 for D (6 bases). This CDR3 spans 13 amino acids. CDR1 and CDR2 from the germline V gene are SNHLY and FYNNEI. Deletions cut 8 bases from V and 7 bases from J, with 15 bases between. The CDR3 DNA sequence: TGTGCCAGCTTCCGGGGTGGGGGGAATGAGCAGTTCTTC. The encoded protein is CASFRGGGNEQFF.

The J gene is TRBJ2-7, the V gene TRBV7-6, with 8 nucleotides matching TRBD2. V lost 0 bases, J lost 2 bases, and 0 bases stayed unmatched. Looked up from germline, CDR1 is SGHVS and CDR2 is FNYEAQ. CDR3 length: 14 amino acids. The CDR3 nucleotides read TGTGCCAGCAGCTTAGCTAGCGGGACCTACGAGCAGTACTTC. Its translation is CASSLASGTYEQYF.

The V gene is TRBV25-1, the J gene TRBJ2-1; 10 bases align to TRBD1. The CDR3 consists of 13 residues. The germline V gene encodes CDR1 MGHDK and CDR2 SYGVNS. V lost 4 bases to trimming and J lost 6 bases; unmatched junction nucleotides: 0. CDR3 sequence reads: CASSGTGGNEQFF. The CDR3 coding sequence is TGTGCCAGCAGTGGGACAGGGGGCAATGAGCAGTTCTTC.

The V and J genes are TRBV19 and TRBJ1-1; 7 nucleotides line up with TRBD1. Germline assignment: CDR1 LNHDA and CDR2 SQIVND (reference sequence). Trimming took 9 bases from V and 1 from J; bases not matched to a gene: 8. The length of the CDR3 is 14 residues. This chain's CDR3 is CASLYTGANTEAFF. Here the CDR3 DNA reads TGTGCCAGCCTCTATACAGGGGCGAACACTGAAGCTTTCTTT. Based on the CDR3 plus reference TRBV19 and TRBJ1-1, the full variable domain is DGGITQSPKYLFRKEGQNVTLSCEQNLNHDAMYWYRQDPGQGLRLIYYSQIVNDFQKGDIAEGYSVSREKKESFPLTVTSAQKNPTAFYLCASLYTGANTEAFFGQGTRLTVV.

This chain uses TRBV19 with TRBJ1-5; D might be TRBD1 (5 bases). The CDR3 is 16 amino acids. Germline V gives CDR1 LNHDA, CDR2 SQIVND (reference sequence). Trimming removed 5 bases at V and 2 bases at J, with 16 bases between. CDR3 coding DNA: TGTGCCAGTAGTTTCTCAGGGCGCAAGGGCAATCAGCCCCAGCATTTT. This translates into CASSFSGRKGNQPQHF.

Only one count was recorded for this clone. The rearrangement links TRBV5-4 to TRBJ2-7; 10 nucleotides align to TRBD2. The V gene end was trimmed by 3 bases and the J gene end by 1 base; junction bases not matched to a gene: 7. Looked up from germline, CDR1 is SGHNT and CDR2 is YYREEE (reference sequence). This CDR3 has 16 amino acids. This CDR3 is CASSSKSGRASYEQYF. CDR3 nucleotide sequence: TGTGCCAGCAGCTCTAAGAGCGGGAGGGCATCCTACGAGCAGTACTTC.

The rearrangement links TRBV6-5 to TRBJ1-2; no reliable D call. Germline CDR1 is MNHEY and CDR2 is SVGAGI. Trimming removed 5 bases from V and 8 bases from J, with 21 bases in between. The length of the CDR3 is 15 residues. This CDR3 is CASSMTPERDLGYTF. In DNA form, the CDR3 reads TGTGCCAGCAGTATGACACCGGAACGTGACTTAGGCTACACCTTC.

The V call is TRBV5-1, the J call TRBJ2-3; D might be TRBD2 (5 bases). The CDR3 sequence is 14 residues long. Germline CDR1 reads SGHRS; CDR2 reads YFSETQ. V lost 3 bases to trimming and J lost 5 bases, with 13 bases between them. The DNA for the CDR3 is TGCGCCAGCAGCTCCCGCGGGTTAGGAGATACGCAGTATTTT. It specifies CASSSRGLGDTQYF.

This clone came up once. The chain recombines TRBV30 with TRBJ2-3, with D perhaps TRBD2 (6 bases). Trimming stripped 5 bases from V and 6 bases from J, with 15 bases between. The germline V gene has CDR1 GTSNPN and CDR2 SVGIG (reference sequence). The CDR3 has 13 residues. CDR3 sequence: CAWAAGAGDTQYF. In nucleotides, the CDR3 is TGTGCCTGGGCAGCGGGTGCGGGGGATACGCAGTATTTT.

This chain uses TRBV30 with TRBJ2-1; D unclear. CDR3 length equals 11 residues. The ends were cut back, 3 bases at V and 4 bases at J, with 4 bases in the middle. CDR1 is GTSNPN and CDR2 is SVGIG in the germline V gene (reference sequence). CDR3 residues: CAWRGYNEQFF. The CDR3 DNA sequence: TGTGCCTGGAGGGGTTACAATGAGCAGTTCTTC.

The V and J genes are TRBV5-4 and TRBJ2-3, with a weak D call TRBD2 (6 bases). Germline V gives CDR1 SGHNT, CDR2 YYREEE (reference sequence). V was clipped by 4 bases and J by 6 bases, with 9 bases between them. This CDR3 has 12 residues. The CDR3 DNA sequence: TGTGCCAGCAGCCGGGGGTCCGATACGCAGTATTTT. Translating gives CASSRGSDTQYF.

The V gene is TRBV5-5, the J gene TRBJ1-1, with D perhaps matching TRBD1 (5 bases). This CDR3 region has 12 residues. V lost 3 bases and J lost 7, with 10 bases in between. Germline assignment: CDR1 SGHKS and CDR2 YYEKEE (reference sequence). The CDR3 loop reads CASSWGPLEAFF. The CDR3 bases are TGTGCCAGCAGCTGGGGACCGCTTGAAGCTTTCTTT.

This clone was found once. V usage is TRBV27 and J usage is TRBJ2-2; 11 bases agree with TRBD2. The CDR3 is 15 residues long. Germline-derived CDR1 and CDR2 are MNHEY and SMNVEV (reference sequence). The trim removed 3 bases at V and 7 bases at J, leaving 4 bases unmatched. The CDR3 sequence is CASSFHTSGSGELFF. Here the CDR3 DNA reads TGTGCCAGCAGTTTTCACACTAGCGGGAGCGGGGAGCTGTTTTTT.

A single count supports this clone. The chain is built from TRBV4-3 and TRBJ2-7; unclear D gene. There are 15 residues in the CDR3. The V and J ends lost 0 bases and 0 bases respectively, with 9 bases between them. Per the germline V gene, CDR1 is LGHNA and CDR2 is YSLEER. The CDR3 reads CASSQEWGPSYEQYF. The DNA of the CDR3 is TGCGCCAGCAGCCAAGAATGGGGTCCCTCCTACGAGCAGTACTTC.

The J gene is TRBJ1-1, the V gene TRBV5-1; unclear D gene. V was shortened by 3 bases and J by 3 bases, with 12 bases between the two germline ends. Germline V gene lookup returns CDR1 SGHRS and CDR2 YFSETQ. The CDR3 runs 14 residues. As DNA, the CDR3 is TGCGCCAGCAGCTCGGAAGGACGGTACACTGAAGCTTTCTTT. The encoded protein is CASSSEGRYTEAFF. Looking up the rest from reference TRBV5-1 and TRBJ1-1 gives the full variable domain: KAGVTQTPRYLIKTRGQQVTLSCSPISGHRSVSWYQQTPGQGLQFLFEYFSETQRNKGNFPGRFSGRQFSNSRSEMNVSTLELGDSALYLCASSSEGRYTEAFFGQGTRLTVV.

The J gene is TRBJ1-1, the V gene TRBV16; no reliable D call. The CDR3 loop spans 13 amino acids. Germline V CDR1 and CDR2: KGHSY, FQNENV. Trimming took 4 bases from V and 7 from J, leaving 13 bases between them. CDR3 in amino acids: CASSLQARVEAFF. CDR3 coding DNA: TGTGCCAGCAGCCTTCAGGCACGAGTTGAAGCTTTCTTT.

This sequence joins TRBV19 and TRBJ2-1; the match to TRBD2 covers 8 bases. CDR3 length: 15 residues. Looked up from germline, CDR1 is LNHDA and CDR2 is SQIVND (reference sequence). Germline trimming cut 4 bases from V and 7 bases from J; bases unmatched to any gene: 9. CDR3 amino acids: CASSRSSGSRNEQFF. For the CDR3, the DNA is TGTGCCAGTAGTAGATCCAGCGGGAGTAGGAATGAGCAGTTCTTC.